What follows are 19 T cell receptor beta chains derived from one specimen sequenced in a study of blood T cell repertoires in COVID-19. Here immunoSEQ multiplex PCR was the method, and the copy in TCRdb shows in-frame clones only, minus some. Here the sample spans around 300,000 clones, roughly 87% being singletons. Sequenced input: peripheral blood. Receptor source: a human donor in a cohort sampled during active COVID-19.

The chain has TRBV19 and TRBJ2-6, with D hard to call. This CDR3 contains 15 residues. The V gene's germline CDR1 is LNHDA and CDR2 SQIVND (reference sequence). The V gene lost 0 bases and the J gene lost 4 bases, with 7 bases spanning the gap. CDR3 DNA sequence: TGTGCCAGTAGTATAGATCCGGTCGGGGCCAACGTCCTGACTTTC. Encoded protein: CASSIDPVGANVLTF.

The chain carries TRBV2 and TRBJ1-5, with a weak D call TRBD1 (6 bases). The CDR3 runs 13 residues. Trimming pared 11 bases from V and 6 bases from J, leaving 17 bases between. Germline CDR1 reads SNHLY; CDR2 reads FYNNEI. CDR3 in amino acids: CALRQGCVQPQHF. CDR3 DNA: TGTGCCCTGAGGCAGGGGTGTGTTCAGCCCCAGCATTTT. The full variable domain, with the rest looked up from reference TRBV2 and TRBJ1-5, is EPEVTQTPSHQVTQMGQEVILRCVPISNHLYFYWYRQILGQKVEFLVSFYNNEISEKSEIFDDQFSVERPDGSNFTLKIRSTKLEDSAMYFCALRQGCVQPQHFGDGTRLSIL.

The chain combines TRBV13 with TRBJ1-1, with a possible D match to TRBD1 (5 bases). Looked up from germline, CDR1 is PRHDT and CDR2 is FYEKMQ (reference sequence). The V gene lost 4 bases and the J gene lost 11 bases, with 11 bases spanning the gap. The CDR3 is 11 residues long. The CDR3 coding sequence is TGTGCCAGCAGCTCTCAGGGTGGCGCTTTCTTT. It yields the protein CASSSQGGAFF.

The chain couples TRBV9 to TRBJ2-7; no definite D call. V lost 1 base and J lost 3, with 11 bases in between. This CDR3 is built from 14 residues. In germline, CDR1 is SGDLS, CDR2 YYNGEE. The CDR3, as DNA: TGTGCCAGCAGCGTATCCGTAGCAGACTACGAGCAGTACTTC. Translated: CASSVSVADYEQYF.

The chain carries TRBV4-1 and TRBJ2-7; 9 bases align to TRBD1. The CDR3 sequence is 16 residues long. In germline, CDR1 is MGHRA, CDR2 YSYEKL. V lost 0 bases and J lost 3; bases outside the gene matches: 6. The CDR3 nucleotides are TGCGCCAGCAGCCAAGAATCGCCGGGACAGGGCTACGAGCAGTACTTC. It encodes CASSQESPGQGYEQYF.

This chain connects TRBV19 to TRBJ2-5; 10 bases are a match to TRBD1. Per the germline V gene, CDR1 is LNHDA and CDR2 is SQIVND (reference sequence). With V trimmed by 6 bases and J by 9 bases, 16 bases remained unmatched. CDR3 length: 16 amino acids. For the CDR3, the DNA is TGTGCCAGTAGCCCGATGCCCGGGACAGGGGATGTGTCCCAGTACTTC. Its translation: CASSPMPGTGDVSQYF. The complete variable domain, with remaining parts taken from reference TRBV19 and TRBJ2-5, reads DGGITQSPKYLFRKEGQNVTLSCEQNLNHDAMYWYRQDPGQGLRLIYYSQIVNDFQKGDIAEGYSVSREKKESFPLTVTSAQKNPTAFYLCASSPMPGTGDVSQYFGPGTRLLVL.

V usage is TRBV19 and J usage is TRBJ2-5; 12 bases agree with TRBD1. The V segment lost 8 bases and the J segment 5 bases; nucleotides outside the gene matches: 12. This CDR3 is 16 amino acids long. The germline CDR1 and CDR2 sequences are LNHDA and SQIVND (reference sequence). The CDR3 protein is CASRSLGQGALETQYF. CDR3 in DNA: TGTGCCAGTCGTTCCCTGGGACAGGGGGCTTTGGAGACCCAGTACTTC.

J is TRBJ1-2 and V is TRBV9; 7 nucleotides align to TRBD1. The CDR3 runs to 14 residues. The ends lost 0 bases at V and 2 bases at J; junction bases unmatched: 1. Germline V gene lookup returns CDR1 SGDLS and CDR2 YYNGEE. The CDR3 coding sequence is TGTGCCAGCAGCGTAGGGGACAGCAACTATGGCTACACCTTC. Translating gives CASSVGDSNYGYTF.

The V call is TRBV19, the J call TRBJ2-1, with 9 bases aligning to TRBD2. V was pared by 4 bases and J by 6 bases, with 10 bases of the junction left unmatched. CDR1 is LNHDA and CDR2 is SQIVND in the germline V gene (reference sequence). The CDR3 runs to 16 residues. This CDR3 reads CASSTLPSGNVNEQFF. The CDR3 DNA follows: TGTGCCAGTAGTACACTCCCTAGCGGGAACGTCAATGAGCAGTTCTTC.

The J gene is TRBJ2-7, the V gene TRBV18; D is undetermined. Looked up from germline, CDR1 is KGHSH and CDR2 is LQKENI. CDR3 length: 11 residues. The germline V and J ends were trimmed by 6 bases and 0 bases, with 3 bases remaining between them. The CDR3 region has the DNA TGTGCCAGCTCTCGCTCCTACGAGCAGTACTTC. This codes for CASSRSYEQYF.

The chain is built from TRBV6-5 and TRBJ1-2; tentatively, D is TRBD1 (5 bases). The CDR3 consists of 13 residues. The germline V gene has CDR1 MNHEY and CDR2 SVGAGI. With 5 bases removed from V and 7 bases from J, the gap between germline ends came to 14 bases. The DNA of the CDR3 is TGTGCCAGCAGTCCAGGGTCCACGAGTGGCTACACCTTC. The encoded protein is CASSPGSTSGYTF.

V is TRBV19 and J is TRBJ2-3, with a weak D call TRBD2 (6 bases). V was pared by 6 bases and J by 1 base, with 23 bases between. Germline loops: CDR1 LNHDA, CDR2 SQIVND (reference sequence). This CDR3 is built from 18 residues. The CDR3 nucleotides are TGTGCCAGTAGGTTTAGCGGTGTCGCCCCCTCGCGCACAGATACGCAGTATTTT. Translating gives CASRFSGVAPSRTDTQYF.

The chain employs TRBV18 and TRBJ2-7; 7 bases match TRBD1. V gave up 3 bases and J gave up 4 bases; unmatched junction bases: 9. The germline V gene encodes CDR1 KGHSH and CDR2 LQKENI. The CDR3 is made up of 15 amino acids. CDR3 nucleotides: TGTGCCAGCTCACCTAAGAGACAGGGTACTTACGAGCAGTACTTC. Protein: CASSPKRQGTYEQYF.

The chain recombines TRBV4-1 with TRBJ2-1; maybe TRBD2 (6 bases). Germline CDR1 is MGHRA and CDR2 is YSYEKL. This CDR3 comprises 17 residues. V shed 0 bases and J shed 4 bases, with 16 bases lying between them. The CDR3 region is CASSQEGTGASYNEQFF. The CDR3 DNA is TGCGCCAGCAGCCAAGAAGGTACGGGAGCCTCGTACAATGAGCAGTTCTTC.

The gene calls are TRBV5-6 and TRBJ2-3, with 7 bases fitting TRBD1. This CDR3 has 16 residues. From germline, CDR1 is SGHDT and CDR2 YYEEEE. V dropped 0 bases and J dropped 0; count of bases not matched to a gene: 4. The CDR3 DNA reads as TGTGCCAGCAGCTTGGGACAGGGCCCTAGCACAGATACGCAGTATTTT. Protein product: CASSLGQGPSTDTQYF. The full variable domain, completed using reference TRBV5-6 and TRBJ2-3, is DAGVTQSPTHLIKTRGQQVTLRCSPKSGHDTVSWYQQALGQGPQFIFQYYEEEERQRGNFPDRFSGHQFPNYSSELNVNALLLGDSALYLCASSLGQGPSTDTQYFGPGTRLTVL.

The chain joins TRBV5-5 to TRBJ1-3; D is unresolved. Trimming took off 4 bases at V and 2 bases at J, with 10 bases between the two ends. The CDR3 extends over 14 amino acids. The germline CDR1 and CDR2 sequences are SGHKS and YYEKEE (reference sequence). DNA for the CDR3: TGTGCCAGCAGCCCGGGGAGCCCTGGAAACACCATATATTTT. Translating gives CASSPGSPGNTIYF.

The CDR3 is CASSLVSAEQYF. The DNA of the CDR3 is TGTGCCAGCAGCCTCGTGAGCGCCGAGCAGTACTTC. The chain uses TRBV5-4 and TRBJ2-7, with D unresolved. This CDR3 has 12 amino acids. The germline V and J ends were trimmed by 4 bases and 6 bases, with 11 bases remaining between them. Germline V CDR1 and CDR2: SGHNT, YYREEE (reference sequence).

This chain uses TRBV18 with TRBJ2-3, with D uncertain. This CDR3 has 14 amino acids. V was trimmed by 0 bases and J by 5 bases, leaving 9 bases between them. CDR1 and CDR2 from the germline V gene are KGHSH and LQKENI. The CDR3 protein is CASSPPTREDTQYF. In nucleotides, the CDR3 is TGTGCCAGCTCACCACCAACTCGAGAAGATACGCAGTATTTT.

This chain joins TRBV6-5 and TRBJ2-1; the match to TRBD2 covers 7 bases. In germline, CDR1 is MNHEY, CDR2 SVGAGI. The junction had 8 bases not matched to a gene; V was cut back by 8 bases and J by 4 bases. This CDR3 region has 14 residues. The CDR3 here is CASCQSGGYNEQFF. CDR3 nucleotides: TGTGCCAGCTGCCAGTCGGGGGGTTACAATGAGCAGTTCTTC.